These 23 T cell receptor beta chains were all obtained from the same sample, sequenced in a study of shared clonotypes between healthy human individuals. Only in-frame clones appear in the TCRdb table, and some are missing; sequencing was by immunoSEQ multiplex PCR. This sample has 2 million to 2.5 million clones, with over 90% found just once. The sample comprised naive CD4+ T cells from PBMCs. Subset given: CD45RA+ positively selected. These receptors all stem from a man aged 18 to 35 in good health. Some clones in this sample may be carry-over from other donors' samples.

The chain links TRBV7-2 to TRBJ2-1; D is possibly TRBD2 (5 bases). Germline V gene lookup returns CDR1 SGHTA and CDR2 FQGNSA. V gave up 4 bases and J gave up 7 bases, with 20 bases separating them. The CDR3 is 16 residues long. The CDR3 loop reads CASSSLPIASGNEQFF. As DNA, the CDR3 is TGTGCCAGCAGCTCCCTCCCGATAGCTTCGGGGAATGAGCAGTTCTTC.

The table lists this clone with a count of one. The chain recombines TRBV5-1 with TRBJ1-1, with 9 bases aligning to TRBD1. The CDR3 runs 15 residues. CDR1 is SGHRS and CDR2 is YFSETQ in the germline V gene. V shed 4 bases and J 6 bases; nucleotides not matched to a gene: 10. CDR3 sequence (DNA): TGCGCCAGCAGCAGGGGACAGGGAACAGCGCCTGAAGCTTTCTTT. This sequence encodes CASSRGQGTAPEAFF.

The V gene is TRBV29-1, the J gene TRBJ2-5; weak D call: TRBD1 (6 bases). The end of the DNA aligns better with TRBJ2-7, so the J call may be wrong. Germline V gene data show CDR1 as SQVTM and CDR2 as ANQGSEA. The CDR3 totals 14 residues. CDR3 in DNA: TGCAGCGTTGCGTCGGCAGGGGCGACCTACGAGCAGTACTTC. It specifies CSVASAGATYEQYF.

This sequence joins TRBV6-5 and TRBJ2-6; D gene uncertain. The CDR3 length is 15 residues. Germline CDR1 and CDR2: MNHEY and SVGAGI. The V end lost 5 bases, the J end lost 0 bases, and 8 bases lay between the germline ends. DNA for the CDR3: TGTGCCAGCAGTCGTGGTGTCTCTGGGGCCAACGTCCTGACTTTC. This encodes CASSRGVSGANVLTF.

V is TRBV29-1 and J is TRBJ2-1; D remains ambiguous. CDR1 and CDR2 from the germline V gene are SQVTM and ANQGSEA. V shed 4 bases and J shed 5 bases, with 15 bases lying between them. The length of the CDR3 is 14 residues. Written as DNA, the CDR3 is TGCAGCGTTGTCCCACCGCCCGGAAACAATGAGCAGTTCTTC. Its protein product is CSVVPPPGNNEQFF.

The chain links TRBV4-2 to TRBJ2-1; D is perhaps TRBD2 (5 bases). V was pared by 0 bases and J by 0 bases, with 12 bases between. The length of the CDR3 is 17 residues. Germline lookup yields CDR1 LGHNA and CDR2 YNFKEQ. The DNA of the CDR3 is TGTGCCAGCAGCCAAGATGGAGCGGTTCCCTCCTACAATGAGCAGTTCTTC. Protein sequence: CASSQDGAVPSYNEQFF.

This clone has only one observation. This sequence joins TRBV29-1 and TRBJ2-1; D remains unclear. CDR1 and CDR2 from the germline V gene are SQVTM and ANQGSEA. The CDR3 totals 12 residues. V shed 6 bases and J shed 7 bases, with 13 bases lying between them. In DNA form, the CDR3 reads TGCAGCGTCAAGGCGCGGCTGAATGAGCAGTTCTTC. It translates to CSVKARLNEQFF.

The chain couples TRBV5-8 to TRBJ2-2; a possible D gene is TRBD1 (5 bases). Between the trimmed V and J ends, which lost 4 bases and 0 bases, there was a span of 13 bases. In germline, CDR1 is SGHTS, CDR2 YDEGEE. CDR3 length: 16 amino acids. CDR3 coding DNA: TGTGCCAGCAGCCGGCCCTCAGGGACGAACACCGGGGAGCTGTTTTTT. Its translation: CASSRPSGTNTGELFF.

Points on this clone: The junction shows a germline mismatch at one end, possibly a read error. The chain uses TRBV2 and TRBJ2-7; tentative D call: TRBD2 (6 bases). The CDR3 covers 10 residues. Germline V gene lookup returns CDR1 SNHLY and CDR2 FYNNEI. The CDR3 loop is CASSEPGALF. Written as DNA, the CDR3 is TGTGCCAGCAGTGAACCGGGAGCTCTCTTC.

This clone was counted between two and nine times. Other nucleotide sequences from this sample produce the same CDR3. The chain links TRBV7-2 to TRBJ1-1; a weak D match, TRBD1 (6 bases). In germline, CDR1 is SGHTA, CDR2 FQGNSA. This CDR3 region has 13 residues. Trimming pared 5 bases from V and 5 bases from J, leaving 12 bases between. CDR3 in amino acids: CASSPRGGTEAFF. Written as DNA, the CDR3 is TGTGCCAGCAGCCCACGAGGGGGAACTGAAGCTTTCTTT. Variable domain in full (rest from reference TRBV7-2 and TRBJ1-1): GAGVSQSPSNKVTEKGKDVELRCDPISGHTALYWYRQSLGQGLEFLIYFQGNSAPDKSGLPSDRFSAERTGGSVSTLTIQRTQQEDSAVYLCASSPRGGTEAFFGQGTRLTVV.

V is TRBV30 and J is TRBJ2-5; D is perhaps TRBD2 (6 bases). V dropped 0 bases and J dropped 1 base, with 12 bases sitting between them. The germline gives CDR1 GTSNPN, CDR2 SVGIG (reference sequence). The CDR3 has 15 amino acids. The DNA for the CDR3 is TGTGCCTGGAGTGTACTTCCGGGACTCCAAGAGACCCAGTACTTC. It translates to CAWSVLPGLQETQYF.

The chain uses TRBV9 and TRBJ2-2; weak D call: TRBD2 (5 bases). This CDR3 contains 17 residues. Germline V gives CDR1 SGDLS, CDR2 YYNGEE. Trimming removed 0 bases at V and 5 bases at J, with 17 bases between. DNA for the CDR3: TGTGCCAGCAGCGTAGGGGCGGGCCCATTTGAAACCGGGGAGCTGTTTTTT. This gives the protein CASSVGAGPFETGELFF.

The CDR3 DNA reads TGTGCCAGCAGCCTCGGAAGTGTCCTTAATGAAAAACTGTTTTTT. It encodes CASSLGSVLNEKLFF. V is TRBV5-4 and J is TRBJ1-4; D is unclear. The CDR3 consists of 15 residues. The V gene's germline CDR1 is SGHNT and CDR2 YYREEE (reference sequence). Between the trimmed V and J ends, which lost 4 bases and 4 bases, there was a span of 14 bases.

The chain recombines TRBV2 with TRBJ2-7, with D perhaps assigned TRBD1 or TRBD2 (7 bases each). Germline V gene lookup returns CDR1 SNHLY and CDR2 FYNNEI. CDR3 length equals 18 residues. V lost 4 bases and J lost 2, with 24 bases in between. Here the CDR3 DNA reads TGTGCCAGCAGTGCATTATTGGGACAGAAGCGGGAAGCCTACGAGCAGTACTTC. Encoded protein: CASSALLGQKREAYEQYF. The whole variable domain, filled in from reference TRBV2 and TRBJ2-7, reads EPEVTQTPSHQVTQMGQEVILRCVPISNHLYFYWYRQILGQKVEFLVSFYNNEISEKSEIFDDQFSVERPDGSNFTLKIRSTKLEDSAMYFCASSALLGQKREAYEQYFGPGTRLTVT.

The V call is TRBV11-2, the J call TRBJ1-1; the D gene is possibly TRBD1 (5 bases). The CDR3 runs to 15 residues. Germline lookup yields CDR1 SGHAT and CDR2 FQNNGV. The V end was cut by 2 bases, the J end by 1 base, with 11 bases between. CDR3 sequence: CASSLQGARNTEAFF. CDR3 bases: TGTGCCAGCAGCTTACAAGGGGCGCGGAACACTGAAGCTTTCTTT.

The chain recombines TRBV19 with TRBJ2-1; D is perhaps TRBD1 or TRBD2 (5 bases each). CDR1 LNHDA and CDR2 SQIVND come from the germline V gene (reference sequence). The CDR3 sequence is 15 residues long. The V and J ends lost 4 bases and 10 bases respectively, with 20 bases between them. The CDR3 sequence: CASSRGRIRREEQFF. The CDR3, as DNA: TGTGCCAGTAGTAGGGGACGGATCCGACGGGAAGAGCAGTTCTTC.

The rearrangement uses TRBV5-1 and TRBJ1-5; 7 bases agree with TRBD1. From germline, CDR1 is SGHRS and CDR2 YFSETQ. The CDR3 runs 15 residues. J was trimmed by 5 bases and V by 3 bases; bases with no gene match: 8. In nucleotides, the CDR3 is TGCGCCAGCAGCTCCGAAGGGGGCTCCCATCAGCCCCAGCATTTT. Residues: CASSSEGGSHQPQHF.

The chain uses TRBV18 and TRBJ1-2; no clear D gene. The germline gives CDR1 KGHSH, CDR2 LQKENI. Trimming removed 3 bases at V and 0 bases at J, with 20 bases between. The CDR3 sequence is 18 residues long. CDR3 nucleotide sequence: TGTGCCAGCTCACCGAATCCGCAAGCCCGTCCCTCTAACTATGGCTACACCTTC. Its protein is CASSPNPQARPSNYGYTF.

This rearrangement joins TRBV28 to TRBJ2-3; 11 positions agree with TRBD2. The V gene's germline CDR1 is MDHEN and CDR2 SYDVKM. Losses at the gene ends were 6 bases for V and 7 bases for J; bases not matched to a gene: 6. This CDR3 is built from 14 residues. The DNA for the CDR3 is TGTGCCAGCAGAAATAGCGGGAGGGCTTATACGCAGTATTTT. Translated: CASRNSGRAYTQYF.

Points on this clone: A read error may be the cause here, since a much bigger clone is one base away. The chain recombines TRBV7-7 with TRBJ2-5; D gene unclear. Germline V CDR1 and CDR2: SSHAT, FNYEAQ (reference sequence). The CDR3 contains 12 residues. Trimming took off 0 bases at V and 5 bases at J, with 4 bases between the two ends. The CDR3 coding sequence is TGTGCCAGCAGCTTAGCGGGGGAGACCCAGTACTTC. Translating gives CASSLAGETQYF. Using reference TRBV7-7 and TRBJ2-5 for the parts outside the CDR3, the full variable domain is GAGVSQSPRYKVTKRGQDVTLRCDPISSHATLYWYQQALGQGPEFLTYFNYEAQPDKSGLPSDRFSAERPEGSISTLTIQRTEQRDSAMYRCASSLAGETQYFGPGTRLLVL.

The V call is TRBV4-1, the J call TRBJ1-2; D is unresolved. CDR1 and CDR2 (germline): MGHRA, YSYEKL. CDR3 length: 14 amino acids. With 1 base removed from V and 5 bases from J, the gap between germline ends came to 11 bases. CDR3 in amino acids: CASSQAGIQYGYTF. The CDR3 bases are TGCGCCAGCAGCCAAGCCGGCATTCAATATGGCTACACCTTC.

The chain employs TRBV5-1 and TRBJ2-7; 7 bases agree with TRBD2. The V segment lost 4 bases and the J segment 0 bases; nucleotides outside the gene matches: 4. There are 14 residues in the CDR3. CDR1 SGHRS and CDR2 YFSETQ come from the germline V gene. CDR3 protein: CASSGGDGSYEQYF. The CDR3 DNA follows: TGCGCCAGCAGCGGGGGGGACGGCTCCTACGAGCAGTACTTC.

V and J are TRBV29-1 and TRBJ2-7, with a tentative D call TRBD2 (6 bases). The CDR3 is 13 residues long. The V gene lost 6 bases and the J gene lost 3 bases, with 15 bases spanning the gap. Germline V gives CDR1 SQVTM, CDR2 ANQGSEA. The CDR3 loop reads CSVTGVRDYEQYF. DNA for the CDR3: TGCAGCGTGACGGGGGTGAGGGACTACGAGCAGTACTTC.